Presented here are 20 T cell receptor beta chains from one specimen sequenced in a study of T-cell reconstitution after alpha-beta-depleted transplantation in children. The library targeted TCRbeta and was prepared with unique molecular identifiers. MiXCR was run by TCRdb on the PCR reads, yielding one entry per CDR3 protein. The sample carries 120,000 to 150,000 distinct CDR3 sequences, around 8.5% recorded once. Material: PBMCs, mostly from graft donor cells, obtained 180 days after TCRalphabeta/CD19-depleted stem cell transplant. These receptors all come from a female patient aged 2-9 years who had a stem cell transplant for congenital amegakaryocytic thrombocytopenia, so the T cells may come from the graft donor.

There are a few counts of this clonotype. CDR3 nucleotides: TGTGCCAGCAGTTTACCACTATCTGGAGCCCTGGGGGAGACCCAGTACTTC. This codes for CASSLPLSGALGETQYF. The J gene is TRBJ2-5, the V gene TRBV12-3 or TRBV12-4; D gene uncertain. The CDR3 is 17 residues long. Trimming removed 2 bases from V and 5 bases from J, with 21 bases in between.

In its sample, this clonotype was seen a few times. V gene TRBV12-3 or TRBV12-4 combines with J gene TRBJ2-7; no firm D call. V was pared by 4 bases and J by 6 bases, with 13 bases between. The CDR3 is 13 amino acids. This chain's CDR3 is CASSYGRGVEQYF. In nucleotides, the CDR3 is TGTGCCAGCAGTTATGGTAGAGGAGTCGAGCAGTACTTC.

The rearrangement uses TRBV20-1 and TRBJ2-7; the match to TRBD2 covers 8 bases. There are 14 residues in the CDR3. The V gene's germline CDR1 is DFQATT and CDR2 SNEGSKA (reference sequence). V was pared by 3 bases and J by 7 bases, with 11 bases of the junction left unmatched. The CDR3 DNA follows: TGCAGTGCTAGGGCGACTAGCGTGAGTGGAGAGCAGTACTTC. Translation: CSARATSVSGEQYF.

There are many counts of this clonotype. The chain couples TRBV4-1 to TRBJ2-7; no reliable D call. With 0 bases removed from V and 4 bases from J, the gap between germline ends came to 7 bases. Germline lookup yields CDR1 MGHRA and CDR2 YSYEKL. The CDR3 consists of 13 residues. Here the CDR3 reads CASSQDGKYEQYF. The CDR3 region has the DNA TGCGCCAGCAGCCAAGATGGGAAATACGAGCAGTACTTC.

The V call is TRBV20-1, the J call TRBJ2-7; 11 bases match TRBD2. The CDR3 extends over 16 amino acids. From germline, CDR1 is DFQATT and CDR2 SNEGSKA (reference sequence). V lost 3 bases to trimming and J lost 3 bases; unmatched junction nucleotides: 10. The CDR3 is CSASPLAGGFSYEQYF. CDR3 nucleotide sequence: TGCAGTGCTAGTCCGCTAGCGGGGGGTTTTAGCTACGAGCAGTACTTC.

This clonotype came up many times. This chain connects TRBV9 to TRBJ1-1; TRBD1 is a possible D gene (6 bases). This CDR3 has 13 residues. With 3 bases removed from V and 5 bases from J, the gap between germline ends came to 11 bases. Germline V CDR1 and CDR2: SGDLS, YYNGEE. The CDR3 loop reads CASSATGTTEAFF. CDR3 sequence (DNA): TGTGCCAGCAGCGCGACAGGAACAACTGAAGCTTTCTTT.

This clonotype was counted at least ten times. V usage is TRBV20-1 and J usage is TRBJ2-5; D remains unclear. The CDR3 is 14 amino acids. The V and J ends lost 6 bases and 7 bases respectively, with 21 bases between them. Germline assignment: CDR1 DFQATT and CDR2 SNEGSKA (reference sequence). The CDR3 reads CSAPRVILEGTQYF. CDR3 nucleotide sequence: TGCAGTGCCCCAAGGGTCATCCTAGAAGGGACCCAGTACTTC.

At least ten counts were recorded for this clonotype. The chain employs TRBV5-1 and TRBJ2-3; 7 positions agree with TRBD2. The CDR3 length is 16 residues. With 0 bases clipped from V and 1 base from J, the junction kept 5 bases outside the gene matches. CDR1 SGHRS and CDR2 YFSETQ come from the germline V gene. In DNA, the CDR3 is TGCGCCAGCAGCTTGGCGGGGGGTTTGGGCACAGATACGCAGTATTTT. It translates to CASSLAGGLGTDTQYF.

This clonotype has a count of ten or more. The J gene is TRBJ1-5, the V gene TRBV12-3 or TRBV12-4; no clear D gene. Trimming shortened V by 5 bases and J by 6 bases, and 8 bases separated the two germline ends. This CDR3 is built from 12 residues. Here the CDR3 reads CASSKGGQPQHF. CDR3 sequence (DNA): TGTGCCAGCAGTAAAGGAGGTCAGCCCCAGCATTTT.

This clonotype was found many times. V usage is TRBV29-1 and J usage is TRBJ2-1; perhaps TRBD1 as D (5 bases). V was shortened by 4 bases and J by 4 bases, with 8 bases between the two germline ends. This CDR3 contains 12 residues. Germline CDR1 is SQVTM and CDR2 is ANQGSEA. The CDR3 reads CSVVRQYNEQFF. The CDR3 DNA reads as TGCAGCGTTGTTCGACAGTACAATGAGCAGTTCTTC.

This clonotype was found many times. This chain connects TRBV5-1 to TRBJ2-7; D tentatively fits TRBD1 or TRBD2 (5 bases each). Germline V gives CDR1 SGHRS, CDR2 YFSETQ. The CDR3 covers 13 residues. Between the trimmed V and J ends, which lost 0 bases and 3 bases, there was a span of 7 bases. DNA for the CDR3: TGCGCCAGCAGCTTGGCAGGGAGCTACGAGCAGTACTTC. This codes for CASSLAGSYEQYF.

J is TRBJ2-3 and V is TRBV18; no reliable D call. This CDR3 is built from 24 residues. The V gene lost 4 bases and the J gene lost 1 base, with 39 bases spanning the gap. Germline loops: CDR1 KGHSH, CDR2 LQKENI. The CDR3 loop reads CASSQILWIPVRYRPNTRTDTQYF. Here the CDR3 DNA reads TGTGCCAGCTCACAGATTCTCTGGATCCCAGTACGGTACCGACCGAACACTCGCACAGATACGCAGTATTTT.

This clonotype was counted at least ten times. V usage is TRBV20-1 and J usage is TRBJ1-5; 9 bases fit TRBD1. Germline CDR1 is DFQATT and CDR2 is SNEGSKA (reference sequence). J gave up 6 bases and V 6 bases, and 15 bases lay outside the gene matches. This CDR3 is built from 16 residues. The CDR3 DNA is TGCAGTGCCCTTGTCCAGCCGGGACAGGGTAGTCAGCCCCAGCATTTT. Encoded protein: CSALVQPGQGSQPQHF.

This clonotype was observed many times. J is TRBJ1-5 and V is TRBV10-3; 7 positions agree with TRBD1. This CDR3 has 15 residues. V gave up 2 bases and J gave up 7 bases; unmatched junction bases: 8. The V gene's germline CDR1 is ENHRY and CDR2 SYGVKD. The CDR3 DNA sequence: TGTGCCATCAGTGAGCGGGGGTCAGGGGGACAGCCCCAGCATTTT. This gives the protein CAISERGSGGQPQHF.

This chain links TRBV30 with TRBJ2-6; perhaps TRBD2 as D (5 bases). This CDR3 has 14 amino acids. The ends were cut back, 4 bases at V and 4 bases at J, with 11 bases in the middle. Germline loops: CDR1 GTSNPN, CDR2 SVGIG (reference sequence). CDR3 loop: CAWTPGVGANVLTF. The CDR3 nucleotides read TGTGCCTGGACCCCCGGGGTCGGGGCCAACGTCCTGACTTTC.

This clonotype occurred many times. V gene TRBV28 combines with J gene TRBJ1-1; D is uncertain. The CDR3 is made up of 12 amino acids. Per germline, CDR1 MDHEN and CDR2 SYDVKM. Trimming removed 5 bases from V and 1 base from J, with 5 bases in between. The CDR3 coding sequence is TGTGCCAGCAGTCTTTGGAACACTGAAGCTTTCTTT. Amino acids: CASSLWNTEAFF.

There are many counts of this clonotype. The rearrangement uses TRBV28 and TRBJ2-7, with TRBD1 as a possible D gene (5 bases). The V gene lost 8 bases and the J gene lost 0 bases, with 11 bases spanning the gap. In germline, CDR1 is MDHEN, CDR2 SYDVKM. The CDR3 length is 13 residues. The CDR3 coding sequence is TGTGCCAGCCAGGGTCGAAGCTCCTACGAGCAGTACTTC. It specifies CASQGRSSYEQYF.

This clonotype was recorded a few times. This rearrangement joins TRBV13 to TRBJ1-1, with 10 bases matching TRBD1. CDR1 and CDR2 from the germline V gene are PRHDT and FYEKMQ (reference sequence). The CDR3 length is 17 residues. The V segment lost 3 bases and the J segment 0 bases; nucleotides outside the gene matches: 7. CDR3 nucleotides: TGTGCCAGCAGCTTTCACCGGGACAGGGGCGTGAACACTGAAGCTTTCTTT. It codes for CASSFHRDRGVNTEAFF.

As for this clonotype: A read error may be the cause here, since a much bigger clone is one base away. The chain uses TRBV5-1 and TRBJ2-7; D perhaps matches TRBD1 (6 bases). Germline CDR1 SGHRS, CDR2 YFSETQ. The CDR3 extends over 14 amino acids. Between the trimmed V and J ends, which lost 3 bases and 2 bases, there was a span of 12 bases. The CDR3 DNA sequence: TGCGCCAGCAGCTCCGGGACATCCCCCTACGAGCAGTACTTC. Residues: CASSSGTSPYEQYF. The full variable domain, with the rest looked up from reference TRBV5-1 and TRBJ2-7, is KAGVTQTPRYLIKTRGQQVTLSCSPISGHRSVSWYQQTPGQGLQFLFEYFSETQRNKGNFPGRFSGRQFSNSRSEMNVSTLELGDSALYLCASSSGTSPYEQYFGPGTRLTVT.

Ten or more counts support this clonotype. The rearrangement joins TRBV3-1 to TRBJ2-2; D is undetermined. The germline CDR1 and CDR2 sequences are LGHDT and YNNKEL (reference sequence). Trimming cost V 5 bases and J 3 bases, with 10 bases left between them. This CDR3 contains 14 residues. In DNA form, the CDR3 reads TGTGCCAGCAGCTCCCTCGGTGACACCGGGGAGCTGTTTTTT. Amino acid sequence: CASSSLGDTGELFF.